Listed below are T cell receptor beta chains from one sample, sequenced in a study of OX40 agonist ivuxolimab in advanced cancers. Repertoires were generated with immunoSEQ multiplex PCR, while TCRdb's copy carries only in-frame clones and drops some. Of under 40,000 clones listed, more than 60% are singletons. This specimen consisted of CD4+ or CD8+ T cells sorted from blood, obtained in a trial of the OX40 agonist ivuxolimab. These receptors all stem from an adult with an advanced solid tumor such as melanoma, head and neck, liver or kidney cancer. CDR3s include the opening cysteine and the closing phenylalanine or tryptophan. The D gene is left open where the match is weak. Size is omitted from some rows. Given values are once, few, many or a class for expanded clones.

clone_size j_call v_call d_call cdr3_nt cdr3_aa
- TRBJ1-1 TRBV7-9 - TGTGCCAGCATGGGGCTAGGGAACACTGAAGCTTTCTTT CASMGLGNTEAFF
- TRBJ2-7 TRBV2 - TGTGCCAGCAGTGAAAATCGCCCGCCCGAGCAGTACTTC CASSENRPPEQYF
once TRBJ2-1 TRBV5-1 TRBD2 TGCGCCAGCAGCGTGACTAGCGGGGGGTACAATGAGCAGTTCTTC CASSVTSGGYNEQFF
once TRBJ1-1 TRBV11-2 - TGTGCCAGCAGCTTAGGCATGAACACTGAAGCTTTCTTT CASSLGMNTEAFF
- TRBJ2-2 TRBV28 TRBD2 TGTGCCAGCAGTTTCGGACTAGCGGGATCTTCCGGGGAGCTGTTTTTT CASSFGLAGSSGELFF
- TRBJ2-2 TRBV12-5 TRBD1 TGTGCTAGTGGTTCCGACAGGGGTCTGAACACCGGGGAGCTGTTTTTT CASGSDRGLNTGELFF
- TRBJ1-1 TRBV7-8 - TGTGCCAGCAGCGACCGGGGGGGGACGGCTTTCTTT CASSDRGGTAFF
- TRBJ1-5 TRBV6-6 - TGTGCCAGCAATACCGGGGATCAGCCCCAGCATTTT CASNTGDQPQHF
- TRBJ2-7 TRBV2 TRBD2 TGTGCCAGCAGGGTCCCTGGGACTAGCGGCGAGCAGTACTTC CASRVPGTSGEQYF
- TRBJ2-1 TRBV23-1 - TGCGCCAGCAGTCTTCTAAGGTACAATGAGCAGTTCTTC CASSLLRYNEQFF
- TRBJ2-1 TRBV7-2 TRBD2 TGTGCCAGCAGCTTAGGGGCTAGCGGGAGGGGTTACAATGAGCAGTTCTTC CASSLGASGRGYNEQFF
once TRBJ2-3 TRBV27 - TGTGCCAGCAGTTTACCCCACACAGATACGCAGTATTTT CASSLPHTDTQYF
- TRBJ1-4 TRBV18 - TGTGCCAGCTCACCAAGTGGACAGCAGAATGAAAAACTGTTTTTT CASSPSGQQNEKLFF
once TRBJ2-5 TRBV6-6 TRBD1 TGTGCCAGCAGTTCCCACCTGGACAGGAAGACCCAGTACTTC CASSSHLDRKTQYF
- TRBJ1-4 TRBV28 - TGTGCCAGCACTCGGTTTGCAACTAATGAAAAACTGTTTTTT CASTRFATNEKLFF
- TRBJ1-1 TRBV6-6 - TGTGCCAGCAGACCCCACGAGGGCTGGGGCACTGAAGCTTTCTTT CASRPHEGWGTEAFF
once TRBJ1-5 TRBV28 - TGTGCCAGCAGTTGGAGAGGGGAGGACAATCAGCCCCAGCATTTT CASSWRGEDNQPQHF
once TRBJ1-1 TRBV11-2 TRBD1 TGTGCCAGCAGTAGGGGGACAGGGCACACTGAAGCTTTCTTT CASSRGTGHTEAFF
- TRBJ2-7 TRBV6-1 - TGTGCCAGCAGTTTGGTTCCATCGTACGAGCAGTACTTC CASSLVPSYEQYF
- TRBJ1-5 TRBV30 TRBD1 TGTGCCTGGAGTGTACCCGACAGGGGGCTCAATCAGCCCCAGCATTTT CAWSVPDRGLNQPQHF
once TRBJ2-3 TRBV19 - TGTGCCAGTACGGACAGAGGCACAGATACGCAGTATTTT CASTDRGTDTQYF
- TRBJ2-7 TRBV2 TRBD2 TGTGCCAGCAGTGTTCGGGAGGGCCACTACGAGCAGTACTTC CASSVREGHYEQYF
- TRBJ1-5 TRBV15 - TGTGCCACCAGCAGAGATCCCCCCGAACCCCAGCATTTT CATSRDPPEPQHF
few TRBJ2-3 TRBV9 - TGTGCCAGCAGCGCTAGCACAGGCGCGGGCCCCACAGATACGCAGTATTTT CASSASTGAGPTDTQYF
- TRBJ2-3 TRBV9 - TGTGCCAGCAGCGTAGGAGCGCCCACAGATACGCAGTATTTT CASSVGAPTDTQYF
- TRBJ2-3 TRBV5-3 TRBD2 TGTGCCAGAAGGGAGCGGGAGGCCGCAGATACGCAGTATTTT CARREREAADTQYF
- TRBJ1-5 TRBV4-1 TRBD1 TGCGCCAGCAGCCAAGAGGGACAGGGAAGTCAGCCCCAGCATTTT CASSQEGQGSQPQHF
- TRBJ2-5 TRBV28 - TGTGCCAGCAGATTGGGGGGCCGCCTAGAGACCCAGTACTTC CASRLGGRLETQYF
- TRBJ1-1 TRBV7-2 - TGTGCCAGCAGCCGGACATCCATGAACACTGAAGCTTTCTTT CASSRTSMNTEAFF
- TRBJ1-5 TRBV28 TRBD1 TGTGCCAGCAGTTTTCGGACAGGGGGTTATCAGCCCCAGCATTTT CASSFRTGGYQPQHF
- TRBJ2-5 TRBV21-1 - TGTGCCAGCAGCAAAGTGGGGGGACAAAAGTACCAAGAGACCCAGTACTTC CASSKVGGQKYQETQYF
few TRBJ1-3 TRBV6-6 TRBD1 TGTGCCAGCAGTTCGACAGGGGGCAGTATGAACACCATATATTTT CASSSTGGSMNTIYF
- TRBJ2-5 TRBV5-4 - TGTGCCAGCAGCCCATGGGACTGGCTAGAGACCCAGTACTTC CASSPWDWLETQYF
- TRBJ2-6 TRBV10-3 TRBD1 TGTGCCATCGGACAGGGGGGCTCTGGGGCCAACGTCCTGACTTTC CAIGQGGSGANVLTF
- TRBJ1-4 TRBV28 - TGTGCCAGCAGTCCCCCCCACGATGGTTGGCAAAAACTGTTTTTT CASSPPHDGWQKLFF
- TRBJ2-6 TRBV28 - TGTGCCAGCACCCTAACGTTAACTGGGGCCAACGTCCTGACTTTC CASTLTLTGANVLTF
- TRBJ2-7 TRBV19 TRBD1 TGTGCCAGTAGTATAGGGCCAGGGGGCAGCTACGAGCAGTACTTC CASSIGPGGSYEQYF
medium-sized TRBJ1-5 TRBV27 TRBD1 TGTGCCAGCAGTTCGACAGGGACTCAGCCCCAGCATTTT CASSSTGTQPQHF
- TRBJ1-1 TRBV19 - TGTGCCAGTAGTACCAGGGATTGGAACACTGAAGCTTTCTTT CASSTRDWNTEAFF
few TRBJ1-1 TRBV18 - TGTGCCAGCTCACCACAGAGAGGGAACACTGAAGCTTTCTTT CASSPQRGNTEAFF
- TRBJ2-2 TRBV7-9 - TGTGCCGTCCCAGGGGACACCGGGGAGCTGTTTTTT CAVPGDTGELFF
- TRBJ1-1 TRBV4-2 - TGTGCCAGCAGCCAAGATAGGCGAAACACTGAAGCTTTCTTT CASSQDRRNTEAFF
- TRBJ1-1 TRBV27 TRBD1 TGTGCCAGCAGGCCCCCAGGACAGGGAAAAGCTTTCTTT CASRPPGQGKAFF
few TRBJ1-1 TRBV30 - TGTGCCTGGAGTCCCTTTAAACAGGGTGAAGCTTTCTTT CAWSPFKQGEAFF
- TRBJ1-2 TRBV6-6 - TGTGCCAGCAGTCACCAATATGGCTACACCTTC CASSHQYGYTF
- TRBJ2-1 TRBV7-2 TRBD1 TGTGCCAGCAGTACCGACAGGGGGTCCTACAATGAGCAGTTCTTC CASSTDRGSYNEQFF